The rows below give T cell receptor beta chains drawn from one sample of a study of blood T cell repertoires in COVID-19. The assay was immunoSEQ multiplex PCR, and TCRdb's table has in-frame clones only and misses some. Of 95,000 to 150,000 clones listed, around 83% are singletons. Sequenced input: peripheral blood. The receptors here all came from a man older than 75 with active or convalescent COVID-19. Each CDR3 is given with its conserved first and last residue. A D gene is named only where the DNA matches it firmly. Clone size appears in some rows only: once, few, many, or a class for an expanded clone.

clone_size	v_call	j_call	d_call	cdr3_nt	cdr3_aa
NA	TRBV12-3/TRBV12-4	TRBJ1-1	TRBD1	TGTGCCAGCACCATACAGGGGGGTGAAGCTTTCTTT	CASTIQGGEAFF
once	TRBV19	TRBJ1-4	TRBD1	TGTGCCAGTGGCGACAGGGGGCTGAATAATGAAAAACTGTTTTTT	CASGDRGLNNEKLFF
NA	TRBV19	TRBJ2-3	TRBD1	TGTGCCAGTCGACTTGTAGGGACAGGGGGCACAGATACGCAGTATTTT	CASRLVGTGGTDTQYF
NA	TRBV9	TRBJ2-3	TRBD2	TGTGCCAGCAGCGCGGGGGGGCAGGGAGATACGCAGTATTTT	CASSAGGQGDTQYF
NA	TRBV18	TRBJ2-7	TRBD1	TGTGCCAGCTCACCATTGGACAGGGGATCCTACGAGCAGTACTTC	CASSPLDRGSYEQYF
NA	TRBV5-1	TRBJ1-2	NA	TGCGCCAGCAGCTCTTCTCTCGACAGCTATGGCTACACCTTC	CASSSSLDSYGYTF
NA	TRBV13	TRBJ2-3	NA	TGTGCCAGCAGCCTCCTGGGACACCTATATGATACGCAGTATTTT	CASSLLGHLYDTQYF
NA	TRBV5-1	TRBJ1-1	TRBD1	TGCGCCAGCAGCTTGGGGGGACAGCCGAACACTGAAGCTTTCTTT	CASSLGGQPNTEAFF
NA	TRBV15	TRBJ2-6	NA	TGTGCCACCTCGTGGGGGGCTGGGGCCAACGTCCTGACTTTC	CATSWGAGANVLTF
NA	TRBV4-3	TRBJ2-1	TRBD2	TGCGCCAGCAGCCAACTGACGGCCGCGGGGGGTGTCTACAATGAGCAGTTCTTC	CASSQLTAAGGVYNEQFF
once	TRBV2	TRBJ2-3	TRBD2	TGTGCCAGCAGTGGGGCTAGCGGGGCGGTCGATACGCAGTATTTT	CASSGASGAVDTQYF
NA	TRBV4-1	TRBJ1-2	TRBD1	TGCGCCAGCAGCCAGGTCCAGGGGGCCCGGGGCTACACCTTC	CASSQVQGARGYTF
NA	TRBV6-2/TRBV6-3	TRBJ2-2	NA	TGTGCCAGCAGTTACCCGGCCGGGGAGCTGTTTTTT	CASSYPAGELFF
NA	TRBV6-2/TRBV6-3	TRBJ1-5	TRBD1	TGTGCCAGCAGCCTCAGGGGACAGGGAATAGGGAGTCAGCCCCAGCATTTT	CASSLRGQGIGSQPQHF
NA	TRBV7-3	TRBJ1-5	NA	TGTGCCAGCAGCTTAGCCCGGGACACGGACATCCCTATCAATCAGCCCCAGCATTTT	CASSLARDTDIPINQPQHF
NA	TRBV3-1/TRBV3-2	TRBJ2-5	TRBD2	TGTGCCAGCAGCCATTCCCGTGCGGGGGGACAAGAGACCCAGTACTTC	CASSHSRAGGQETQYF
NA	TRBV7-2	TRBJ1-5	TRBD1	TGTGCCAGCAGCATTAGTTGGGACAGGGGCAATCAGCCCCAGCATTTT	CASSISWDRGNQPQHF
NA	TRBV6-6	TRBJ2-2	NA	TGTGCCAGCTCCAGCGTGAGAGGCGGGGAGCTGTTTTTT	CASSSVRGGELFF
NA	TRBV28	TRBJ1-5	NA	TGTGCCAGCACCCTATCCTCTAGCTTCGGACAGCCCCAGCATTTT	CASTLSSSFGQPQHF
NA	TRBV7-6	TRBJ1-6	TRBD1	TGTGCCAGCAGCCAGACAGGGGGGGATTCACCCCTCCACTTT	CASSQTGGDSPLHF
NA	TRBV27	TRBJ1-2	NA	TGTGCCAGCAGTGTCGACCCGGGGGGTGTCTATGGCTACACCTTC	CASSVDPGGVYGYTF
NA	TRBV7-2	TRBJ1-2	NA	TGTGCCAGCAGCTTAGACGAGTACTATGGCTACACCTTC	CASSLDEYYGYTF
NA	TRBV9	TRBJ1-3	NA	TGTGCCAGCAGCGCCGGTACAGGGCTCTCTGGAAACACCATATATTTT	CASSAGTGLSGNTIYF
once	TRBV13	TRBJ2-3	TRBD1	TGTGCCAGCAGCGTCTGGACAGGGGGCGCGACAGATACGCAGTATTTT	CASSVWTGGATDTQYF
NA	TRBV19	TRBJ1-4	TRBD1	TGTGCCAGTAGTCCCGGGACAGGGGGTGTAAAACTGTTTTTT	CASSPGTGGVKLFF
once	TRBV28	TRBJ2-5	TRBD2	TGTGCCAGCAGTCTCCGGACTAGCGGGATAAGGGAGACCCAGTACTTC	CASSLRTSGIRETQYF
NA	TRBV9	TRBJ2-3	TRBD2	TGTGCCAGCAGCGTAGACCCGGGGGGTCTGCCAGATACGCAGTATTTT	CASSVDPGGLPDTQYF
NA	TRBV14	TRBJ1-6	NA	TGTGCCAGCAGCCTTTTGGGGGGACTGTATAATTCACCCCTCCACTTT	CASSLLGGLYNSPLHF
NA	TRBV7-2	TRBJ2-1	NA	TGTGCCAGCAGCTTAGCCAGCGGCCCGAGGAATGAGCAGTTCTTC	CASSLASGPRNEQFF
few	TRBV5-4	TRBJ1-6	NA	TGTGCCAGCAGCCGAGGAGGCCCAGGGGCGAATAATTCACCCCTCCACTTT	CASSRGGPGANNSPLHF
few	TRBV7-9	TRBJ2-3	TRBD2	TGTGCCAGCAGTTATAGCGGGACCTTCACAGATACGCAGTATTTT	CASSYSGTFTDTQYF
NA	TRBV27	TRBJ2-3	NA	TGTGCCAGCAGTTTAAACCCGCGGCCGACTAAGACTAGCACAGATACGCAGTATTTT	CASSLNPRPTKTSTDTQYF
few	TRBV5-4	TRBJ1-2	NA	TGTGCCAGCAGCCCTGGGCCCTATGGCTACACCTTC	CASSPGPYGYTF
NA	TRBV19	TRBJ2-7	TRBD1	TGTGCCAGTAGTAACCAGGGGGCCGAGCAGTACTTC	CASSNQGAEQYF
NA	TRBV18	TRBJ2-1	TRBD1	TGTGCCAGCTCACCAGGGACAGGGGTTGAGGGTGAGCAGTTCTTC	CASSPGTGVEGEQFF
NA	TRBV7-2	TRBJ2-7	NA	TGTGCCAGCAGCTTAGAACAGAGCTACGAGCAGTACTTC	CASSLEQSYEQYF
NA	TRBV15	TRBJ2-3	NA	TGTGCCACCAGAGGAGACAGAAGGTCAGATACGCAGTATTTT	CATRGDRRSDTQYF
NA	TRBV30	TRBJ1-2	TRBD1	TGTGCCTGGAGTGACGGGACAGTTGGCTACACCTTC	CAWSDGTVGYTF
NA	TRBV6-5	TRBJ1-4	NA	TGTGCCAGCAGTAATAACAGGGATGAAAAACTGTTTTTT	CASSNNRDEKLFF